Each of the 26 T cell receptor beta chains below was sequenced from the same sample in a study of blood T cell repertoires in COVID-19. Some clones are missing from TCRdb's copy, which holds only in-frame ones; the method was immunoSEQ multiplex PCR. The table lists roughly 330,000 clones, roughly 88% of them singletons. The sample was PBMCs or T cells enriched from blood (not recorded which). Every receptor here comes from a man aged 30 to 45 who had recovered from COVID-19.

This clone was seen just once. V and J are TRBV7-9 and TRBJ2-5; D gene ambiguous. Germline CDR1 SEHNR, CDR2 FQNEAQ (reference sequence). The V gene lost 5 bases and the J gene lost 2 bases, with 15 bases spanning the gap. This CDR3 spans 15 amino acids. The CDR3, as DNA: TGTGCCAGCAGCGCCGCCGTGCAGTTACAAGAGACCCAGTACTTC. This codes for CASSAAVQLQETQYF.

The chain uses TRBV11-2 and TRBJ1-4; TRBD1 matches at 10 bases. The V and J ends lost 1 base and 3 bases, in that order; junction bases with no gene match: 2. Germline CDR1 is SGHAT and CDR2 is FQNNGV. The CDR3 spans 16 residues. CDR3 in amino acids: CASSLGQGASNEKLFF. The CDR3 region has the DNA TGTGCCAGCAGCTTAGGACAGGGGGCGTCTAATGAAAAACTGTTTTTT.

This sequence joins TRBV28 and TRBJ2-1; D is undetermined. The CDR3 totals 15 residues. Germline V CDR1 and CDR2: MDHEN, SYDVKM. Trimming removed 3 bases at V and 8 bases at J, with 17 bases between. The CDR3 protein is CASSFPRRRGDEQFF. In nucleotides, the CDR3 is TGTGCCAGCAGTTTCCCCCGAAGGAGAGGCGATGAGCAGTTCTTC.

The rearrangement joins TRBV19 to TRBJ2-4; the D gene is possibly TRBD2 (6 bases). Trimming removed 6 bases from V and 11 bases from J, with 20 bases in between. Germline-derived CDR1 and CDR2 are LNHDA and SQIVND (reference sequence). The CDR3 loop spans 14 amino acids. The CDR3 region is CASRGRGKESVQYF. The CDR3 nucleotides are TGTGCCAGTAGGGGACGGGGGAAGGAGAGCGTTCAGTACTTC.

V is TRBV6-5 and J is TRBJ1-5, with TRBD1 matching 10 bases. The V and J ends lost 2 bases and 7 bases, in that order; junction bases with no gene match: 5. Germline V gene lookup returns CDR1 MNHEY and CDR2 SVGAGI. This CDR3 comprises 15 residues. The CDR3 reads CASSYPGQGEQPQHF. The CDR3 DNA reads as TGTGCCAGCAGTTACCCAGGACAGGGGGAGCAGCCCCAGCATTTT.

The V gene is TRBV28, the J gene TRBJ2-5, with a possible D match to TRBD1 (6 bases). V dropped 3 bases and J dropped 1 base, with 12 bases sitting between them. Germline CDR1 is MDHEN and CDR2 is SYDVKM. There are 15 residues in the CDR3. For the CDR3, the DNA is TGTGCCAGCAGTTTCAGGGGCCGTGCCCAAGAGACCCAGTACTTC. Translation gives CASSFRGRAQETQYF.

This clone showed up just once. The chain uses TRBV7-4 and TRBJ1-1, with D unresolved. CDR3 size: 14 residues. Between the trimmed V and J ends, which lost 2 bases and 0 bases, there was a span of 7 bases. Germline V gene data show CDR1 as SGHVT and CDR2 as SQSDAQ. The CDR3 loop is CASSLCGLNTEAFF. CDR3 coding DNA: TGTGCCAGCAGCTTATGCGGGCTGAACACTGAAGCTTTCTTT. Combining the CDR3 with reference TRBV7-4 and TRBJ1-1 gives the whole variable domain GAGVSQSPRYKVAKRGRDVALRCDSISGHVTLYWYRQTLGQGSEVLTYSQSDAQRDKSGRPSGRFSAERPERSVSTLKIQRTEQGDSAVYLCASSLCGLNTEAFFGQGTRLTVV.

J is TRBJ1-3 and V is TRBV11-2; D is uncertain. Germline loops: CDR1 SGHAT, CDR2 FQNNGV. Trimming stripped 1 base from V and 0 bases from J, with 7 bases between. This CDR3 has 15 residues. For the CDR3, the DNA is TGTGCCAGCAGCTTAGGCCAGGCCTCTGGAAACACCATATATTTT. Translating it yields CASSLGQASGNTIYF.

This clone was seen a few times. This chain connects TRBV5-4 to TRBJ1-6; D is uncertain. Trimming shortened V by 0 bases and J by 6 bases, and 10 bases separated the two germline ends. Germline CDR1 reads SGHNT; CDR2 reads YYREEE (reference sequence). This CDR3 region has 15 residues. CDR3 residues: CASSLGKEGNSPLHF. As DNA, the CDR3 is TGTGCCAGCAGCTTGGGGAAGGAGGGTAATTCACCCCTCCACTTT.

This clone has only one observation. The chain carries TRBV6-5 and TRBJ2-2; TRBD2 is a possible D gene (7 bases). The length of the CDR3 is 16 residues. V lost 2 bases and J lost 4, with 14 bases in between. Germline-derived CDR1 and CDR2 are MNHEY and SVGAGI. The CDR3 bases are TGTGCCAGCAGTTACCTCGGGGGGCGTAGCACCGGGGAGCTGTTTTTT. Its protein is CASSYLGGRSTGELFF.

J is TRBJ1-6 and V is TRBV28; D call uncertain. This CDR3 is 15 amino acids long. Trimming pared 6 bases from V and 0 bases from J, leaving 9 bases between. From germline, CDR1 is MDHEN and CDR2 SYDVKM. The CDR3 region has the DNA TGTGCCAGCAGAGCCCCAAGCTCCTATAATTCACCCCTCCACTTT. As protein: CASRAPSSYNSPLHF.

In its sample, this clone was seen a few times. This chain links TRBV7-3 with TRBJ2-1; 9 bases fit TRBD1. The CDR3 is made up of 16 amino acids. The germline V gene encodes CDR1 SGHTA and CDR2 FQGTGA. The junction had 12 bases not matched to a gene; V was cut back by 5 bases and J by 7 bases. This chain's CDR3 is CASSPKIGTGSNEQFF. Here the CDR3 DNA reads TGTGCCAGCAGCCCGAAGATCGGGACAGGGAGTAATGAGCAGTTCTTC.

The chain recombines TRBV5-6 with TRBJ1-2; maybe TRBD1 (6 bases). The germline V gene has CDR1 SGHDT and CDR2 YYEEEE. This CDR3 region has 11 residues. Trimming pared 4 bases from V and 7 bases from J, leaving 8 bases between. The DNA for the CDR3 is TGTGCCAGCAGCAGGACAGTTGGCTACACCTTC. It translates to CASSRTVGYTF.

The chain is built from TRBV12-3 or TRBV12-4 and TRBJ1-2; TRBD1 aligns across 7 bases. The CDR3 has 13 residues. Trimming cost V 5 bases and J 4 bases; bases outside gene matches: 4. CDR3 coding DNA: TGTGCCAGCAGTGACTGGACAGGCTATGGCTACACCTTC. Translating it yields CASSDWTGYGYTF.

This clone was seen just once. The gene calls are TRBV28 and TRBJ2-7, with D possibly being TRBD1 (6 bases). This CDR3 comprises 13 residues. V gave up 9 bases and J gave up 4 bases, with 16 bases separating them. From germline, CDR1 is MDHEN and CDR2 SYDVKM. CDR3 sequence (DNA): TGTGCCAGGGGGGCCTCCCGTCTTTACGAGCAGTACTTC. Protein product: CARGASRLYEQYF. Together with reference TRBV28 and TRBJ2-7, the CDR3 gives the full variable domain: DVKVTQSSRYLVKRTGEKVFLECVQDMDHENMFWYRQDPGLGLRLIYFSYDVKMKEKGDIPEGYSVSREKKERFSLILESASTNQTSMYLCARGASRLYEQYFGPGTRLTVT.

The chain is built from TRBV4-1 and TRBJ1-2; 7 bases line up with TRBD1. Germline CDR1 reads MGHRA; CDR2 reads YSYEKL. J was trimmed by 8 bases and V by 0 bases; bases with no gene match: 15. This CDR3 has 17 amino acids. The CDR3 coding sequence is TGCGCCAGCAGCCAAGATCGGACAGGCTTGGGCCCTATGGGCTACACCTTC. As protein: CASSQDRTGLGPMGYTF.

This clone was counted a single time. This chain links TRBV7-8 with TRBJ1-5; maybe TRBD1 (6 bases). In germline, CDR1 is SGHVS, CDR2 FQNEAQ. The length of the CDR3 is 16 residues. The V gene lost 2 bases and the J gene lost 4 bases, with 15 bases spanning the gap. CDR3 loop: CASSLPFGRGNQPQHF. Here the CDR3 DNA reads TGTGCCAGCAGCTTACCCTTCGGCAGGGGTAATCAGCCCCAGCATTTT.

The rearrangement joins TRBV30 to TRBJ1-2; 7 nucleotides align to TRBD1. V gave up 2 bases and J gave up 6 bases; unmatched junction bases: 9. The CDR3 has 14 amino acids. CDR1 and CDR2 from the germline V gene are GTSNPN and SVGIG (reference sequence). Written as DNA, the CDR3 is TGTGCCTGGAGTCTAGGACAGGCCTTTGATGGCTACACCTTC. Residues: CAWSLGQAFDGYTF.

The chain recombines TRBV18 with TRBJ2-7, with 8 bases identical to TRBD1. V was pared by 3 bases and J by 2 bases, with 9 bases of the junction left unmatched. The V gene's germline CDR1 is KGHSH and CDR2 LQKENI. This CDR3 has 16 residues. CDR3 coding DNA: TGTGCCAGCTCACCGGCCGGGACAGGAGTGGCCTACGAGCAGTACTTC. It is translated as CASSPAGTGVAYEQYF. The full variable domain, completed using reference TRBV18 and TRBJ2-7, is NAGVMQNPRHLVRRRGQEARLRCSPMKGHSHVYWYRQLPEEGLKFMVYLQKENIIDESGMPKERFSAEFPKEGPSILRIQQVVRGDSAAYFCASSPAGTGVAYEQYFGPGTRLTVT.

The chain is built from TRBV7-8 and TRBJ2-3, with 9 bases matching TRBD2. In germline, CDR1 is SGHVS, CDR2 FQNEAQ. Trimming took 1 base from V and 0 from J; bases not matched to a gene: 5. The length of the CDR3 is 17 residues. Here the CDR3 DNA reads TGTGCCAGCAGCTTAGAACCTAGCGGGGCAAGCACAGATACGCAGTATTTT. Amino acid sequence: CASSLEPSGASTDTQYF.

The rearrangement uses TRBV5-5 and TRBJ2-6, with 11 positions matching TRBD2. CDR3 length equals 20 residues. J lost 3 bases, V lost 2 bases, and 13 bases had no gene match. From germline, CDR1 is SGHKS and CDR2 YYEKEE (reference sequence). The CDR3 spells CASSLIQIAGGPFGANVLTF. The DNA of the CDR3 is TGTGCCAGCAGCTTAATACAGATAGCGGGGGGGCCGTTTGGGGCCAACGTCCTGACTTTC.

The chain has TRBV10-3 and TRBJ1-2; possibly TRBD1 for D (6 bases). V lost 7 bases to trimming and J lost 1 base, with 28 bases between them. The CDR3 length is 19 residues. From germline, CDR1 is ENHRY and CDR2 SYGVKD. Here the CDR3 DNA reads TGTGCCATCACCCAGAACTCTGGGGGGGCGGCGCCGGGTAACTATGGCTACACCTTC. It yields the protein CAITQNSGGAAPGNYGYTF.

The gene calls are TRBV18 and TRBJ2-7, with D perhaps matching TRBD1 (7 bases). The CDR3 totals 14 residues. V was trimmed by 3 bases and J by 3 bases, leaving 12 bases between them. Germline loops: CDR1 KGHSH, CDR2 LQKENI. The CDR3 here is CASSPPGDSYEQYF. The CDR3 bases are TGTGCCAGCTCACCGCCGGGGGACAGCTACGAGCAGTACTTC.

The genes are TRBV5-1 and TRBJ1-4; D perhaps matches TRBD1 (5 bases). V dropped 7 bases and J dropped 7 bases, with 17 bases sitting between them. Looked up from germline, CDR1 is SGHRS and CDR2 is YFSETQ. The CDR3 is 14 amino acids. The CDR3: CASRIGATSEKLFF. In nucleotides, the CDR3 is TGCGCCAGCCGCATTGGGGCCACATCTGAAAAACTGTTTTTT.

This clone was counted once. The chain joins TRBV4-2 to TRBJ2-2; 9 bases match TRBD2. V gave up 1 base and J gave up 1 base; unmatched junction bases: 13. Germline V gives CDR1 LGHNA, CDR2 YNFKEQ. The CDR3 length is 20 residues. The CDR3 loop is CASSQGGAPIAGVNTGELFF. Written as DNA, the CDR3 is TGTGCCAGCAGCCAAGGGGGGGCCCCTATAGCGGGGGTGAACACCGGGGAGCTGTTTTTT.

The chain recombines TRBV19 with TRBJ1-4, with TRBD1 matching over 8 bases. The germline V gene encodes CDR1 LNHDA and CDR2 SQIVND (reference sequence). V gave up 5 bases and J gave up 6 bases; unmatched junction bases: 8. This CDR3 has 15 amino acids. The DNA for the CDR3 is TGTGCCAGTAGTCGCAGGGGGCCCCTGGATGAAAAACTGTTTTTT. It yields the protein CASSRRGPLDEKLFF.